The rows below give T cell receptor beta chains drawn from one sample of a study of blood T cell repertoires in COVID-19. Method: immunoSEQ multiplex PCR; TCRdb's copy keeps in-frame clones and lacks some. The sample includes 250,000 to 350,000 clones, 65% to 85% of them seen just once. Sample: peripheral blood. The receptors derive from a human donor with COVID-19, enrolled during active disease. The donor label of this sample is uncertain. Both conserved end residues are part of each CDR3. D genes are given only for firm matches. Not every row has a clone size; where given, it reads once, few, many or a size class.

D	V	J	size	DNA	CDR3
TRBD1	TRBV5-6	TRBJ1-1	.	TGTGCCAGCAGCCTGGGGGACAGGGCCAGCACTGAAGCTTTCTTT	CASSLGDRASTEAFF
TRBD2	TRBV6-5	TRBJ2-7	.	TGTGCCAGCACCGCTAGCGGAGGGTCCCACGAGCAGTACTTC	CASTASGGSHEQYF
.	TRBV6-5	TRBJ2-7	.	TGTGCCAGCAGCGCTGGACTTGAACCTTACGAGCAGTACTTC	CASSAGLEPYEQYF
TRBD1	TRBV6-1	TRBJ1-6	.	TGTGCCAGCAGTGATCTACCGGGACAGGGCGGGTCACCCCTCCACTTT	CASSDLPGQGGSPLHF
TRBD1	TRBV28	TRBJ1-2	few	TGTGCCAGCAGCCTACGAAGGGGGCTGGGGTATGGCTACACCTTC	CASSLRRGLGYGYTF
.	TRBV7-8	TRBJ2-5	.	TGTGCCAGCAGCTTAGCCCGGCCCAGGGAGACCCAGTACTTC	CASSLARPRETQYF
TRBD1	TRBV20-1	TRBJ2-1	.	TGCAGTGCTAGTCGACAACAGGGGGCAGGGGAGCAGTTCTTC	CSASRQQGAGEQFF
.	TRBV5-1	TRBJ1-2	.	TGCGCCAGCAGCTTGGGACAGGAGGATGGCTACACCTTC	CASSLGQEDGYTF
.	TRBV7-9	TRBJ1-5	.	TGTGCCAGCAGCTTATCGGGGAGCCAGCCCCAGCATTTT	CASSLSGSQPQHF
.	TRBV6-1	TRBJ1-4	.	TGTGCCAGCAGTGAACCGGCGGGGGCAACTAATGAAAAACTGTTTTTT	CASSEPAGATNEKLFF
.	TRBV25-1	TRBJ2-2	.	TGTGCCAGCAGTGACCCCGGGAACGCGAACACCGGGGAGCTGTTTTTT	CASSDPGNANTGELFF
.	TRBV7-9	TRBJ1-2	.	TGTGCCAGCAGCTTAGAAGCGGGTAGGGGTGGCTATGGCTACACCTTC	CASSLEAGRGGYGYTF
TRBD1	TRBV19	TRBJ1-4	.	TGTGCCAGTAACCAGGGGGCTAATGAAAAACTGTTTTTT	CASNQGANEKLFF
.	TRBV24-1	TRBJ2-3	.	TGTGCCACCAGTGACCCCTCCGAGGGCACAGATACGCAGTATTTT	CATSDPSEGTDTQYF
TRBD1	TRBV20-1	TRBJ1-2	many	TGCAGTGCTAGTGGACAGGGGGCGATCTATGGCTACACCTTC	CSASGQGAIYGYTF
TRBD2	TRBV5-6	TRBJ2-5	.	TGTGCCAGCAGCTTGGCGTCTAGCGGGCTCCGAGAGACCCAGTACTTC	CASSLASSGLRETQYF
.	TRBV6-5	TRBJ1-5	once	TGTGCCAGCAGTCCCCTGGGGACTCGACATCAGCCCCAGCATTTT	CASSPLGTRHQPQHF
.	TRBV7-9	TRBJ1-2	.	TGTGCCAGCAGTATGGGCAGATATGGCTACACCTTC	CASSMGRYGYTF
.	TRBV7-8	TRBJ2-1	once	TGTGCCAGCAGCTTAAAAAGCGGCTCCTACAATGAGCAGTTCTTC	CASSLKSGSYNEQFF
TRBD1	TRBV30	TRBJ1-6	few	TGTGCCTGGAGTGTACGGACAGGGGTTTCACCCCTCCACTTT	CAWSVRTGVSPLHF
TRBD2	TRBV14	TRBJ2-2	.	TGTGCCAGCAGCAAGGTAGCGGGAGGCCCGGCGGGGGAGCTGTTTTTT	CASSKVAGGPAGELFF
TRBD1	TRBV28	TRBJ2-6	.	TGTGCCAGCAGTTTTCCCGGGACAGGTGTGACCGGGGCCAACGTCCTGACTTTC	CASSFPGTGVTGANVLTF
TRBD1	TRBV28	TRBJ1-1	.	TGTGCCAGCAGTTTATCCCCAGGGGGCAACACTGAAGCTTTCTTT	CASSLSPGGNTEAFF
TRBD2	TRBV7-7	TRBJ2-7	few	TGTGCTAGCAGCTCGGGACTAGCGAGTATTTCCAGGTCCTACGAGCAGTACTTC	CASSSGLASISRSYEQYF
.	TRBV5-1	TRBJ2-3	.	TGCGCCAGCAGCTTCTCGACTAGCACAGATACGCAGTATTTT	CASSFSTSTDTQYF
.	TRBV5-4	TRBJ1-3	few	TGTGCCAGCAGCTTGTGGAGATCTGGAAACACCATATATTTT	CASSLWRSGNTIYF
.	TRBV5-1	TRBJ1-5	.	TGCGCCAGCAGCTTGGACGGAGGAATCAATCAGCCCCAGCATTTT	CASSLDGGINQPQHF
TRBD1	TRBV5-1	TRBJ2-1	.	TGCGCCAGCAGCTCGGGACAGGAAAATAATGAGCAGTTCTTC	CASSSGQENNEQFF
.	TRBV2	TRBJ2-1	few	TGTGCCAGCAGTGAGCCGAGCTCCTACAATGAGCAGTTCTTC	CASSEPSSYNEQFF
.	TRBV28	TRBJ1-2	.	TGTGCCAGCAGTTTATTGAACAGGGCATGGGGTGGCTACACCTTC	CASSLLNRAWGGYTF
TRBD2	TRBV10-2	TRBJ2-3	once	TGCGCCAGCAGTTCCGGGAGGTCGGCAGATACGCAGTATTTT	CASSSGRSADTQYF
.	TRBV7-9	TRBJ2-7	.	TGTGCCAGCAGCTTAGAAGTGGGGAGCGCCTACGAGCAGTACTTC	CASSLEVGSAYEQYF
.	TRBV5-4	TRBJ1-6	.	TGTGCCAGCAGCCCCATTCTAGGGGATTCACCCCTCCACTTT	CASSPILGDSPLHF
.	TRBV18	TRBJ1-5	.	TGTGCCAGCTCACGAGTGGGAGAGCCCCAGCATTTT	CASSRVGEPQHF
TRBD1	TRBV19	TRBJ1-1	.	TGTGCCAGTAGTCCGTGGGACAGGGGGGGCACTGAAGCTTTCTTT	CASSPWDRGGTEAFF
TRBD2	TRBV9	TRBJ2-2	.	TGTGCCAGCAGCGTAGAAGAAGCGGGATTAGCCGGGGAGCTGTTTTTT	CASSVEEAGLAGELFF
TRBD1	TRBV5-1	TRBJ1-2	.	TGCGCCAGCAGCCCCCTCCAGGGGGCATATGGCTACACCTTC	CASSPLQGAYGYTF